These 11 T cell receptor beta chains were sequenced from one sample in a study of blood T cell repertoires in COVID-19. Produced via immunoSEQ multiplex PCR; TCRdb's table is partial and in-frame only. The sample lists about 180,000 clones, roughly 85% seen once, with around 6.2% in the top ten. The sequenced sample was PBMCs or T cells enriched from blood (not recorded which). The receptor source for this set is a man between 35 and 55 years old who had recovered from COVID-19.

V usage is TRBV4-1 and J usage is TRBJ2-7, with D possibly TRBD2 on 7 matching bases. The V gene's germline CDR1 is MGHRA and CDR2 YSYEKL. This CDR3 is 15 amino acids long. V lost 0 bases and J 6 bases, leaving 15 bases between the germline ends. CDR3 amino acids: CASSQEGGAPREQYF. CDR3 DNA: TGCGCCAGCAGCCAAGAAGGGGGGGCGCCTCGCGAGCAGTACTTC.

This clone was seen more than once but under ten times. V is TRBV5-1 and J is TRBJ2-1; D is perhaps TRBD1 (6 bases). The CDR3 sequence is 15 residues long. Trimming stripped 1 base from V and 1 base from J, with 9 bases between. The germline V gene has CDR1 SGHRS and CDR2 YFSETQ. In nucleotides, the CDR3 is TGCGCCAGCAGCTTGACCAGGGGTTCCTACAATGAGCAGTTCTTC. Its protein is CASSLTRGSYNEQFF. Full variable domain (rest looked up from reference TRBV5-1 and TRBJ2-1): KAGVTQTPRYLIKTRGQQVTLSCSPISGHRSVSWYQQTPGQGLQFLFEYFSETQRNKGNFPGRFSGRQFSNSRSEMNVSTLELGDSALYLCASSLTRGSYNEQFFGPGTRLTVL.

This chain links TRBV10-3 with TRBJ2-5; 9 bases are a match to TRBD1. The J segment lost 5 bases and the V segment lost 3 bases, leaving 1 base of the junction unmatched. CDR3 length equals 13 residues. Germline V gives CDR1 ENHRY, CDR2 SYGVKD. CDR3 sequence (DNA): TGTGCCATCAGTGACGGACAGGGGGAGACCCAGTACTTC. It codes for CAISDGQGETQYF.

This clone was found once. The CDR3 DNA follows: TGTGCCAGCAGATCCAACATTGGAGGCAGTGAGACCCAGTACTTC. Protein sequence: CASRSNIGGSETQYF. V and J are TRBV7-3 and TRBJ2-5; D may be TRBD2 (5 bases). The CDR3 covers 15 residues. Germline CDR1 reads SGHTA; CDR2 reads FQGTGA. The V and J ends lost 6 bases and 5 bases respectively, with 19 bases between them. Drawing the rest from reference TRBV7-3 and TRBJ2-5, the complete variable domain is GAGVSQTPSNKVTEKGKYVELRCDPISGHTALYWYRQSLGQGPEFLIYFQGTGAADDSGLPNDRFFAVRPEGSVSTLKIQRTERGDSAVYLCASRSNIGGSETQYFGPGTRLLVL.

The rearrangement links TRBV27 to TRBJ1-2, with 9 bases identical to TRBD1. V lost 5 bases to trimming and J lost 5 bases; unmatched junction nucleotides: 12. Germline V CDR1 and CDR2: MNHEY, SMNVEV (reference sequence). The CDR3 is made up of 16 amino acids. The CDR3 loop reads CASSPRQGVPSYGYTF. CDR3 in DNA: TGTGCCAGCAGTCCGCGACAGGGGGTCCCTTCATATGGCTACACCTTC.

This chain links TRBV28 with TRBJ2-7, with D possibly matching TRBD1 (6 bases). The CDR3 length is 15 residues. Trimming took off 3 bases at V and 0 bases at J, with 12 bases between the two ends. The germline CDR1 and CDR2 sequences are MDHEN and SYDVKM. The CDR3 nucleotides are TGTGCCAGCAGTTTTCAGGGGTCGAGCTCCTACGAGCAGTACTTC. It codes for CASSFQGSSSYEQYF.

The chain joins TRBV7-6 to TRBJ2-1; D unclear. Trimming cost V 1 base and J 0 bases, with 10 bases left between them. This CDR3 spans 16 amino acids. The germline V gene encodes CDR1 SGHVS and CDR2 FNYEAQ. The CDR3 DNA follows: TGTGCCAGCAGCTTAGTCACGGGTTTCTCCTACAATGAGCAGTTCTTC. It encodes CASSLVTGFSYNEQFF.

This chain uses TRBV7-9 with TRBJ2-3, with TRBD2 matching 8 bases. Trimming took 5 bases from V and 4 from J; bases not matched to a gene: 8. The CDR3 contains 15 residues. Germline V gene sequence: CDR1 SEHNR, CDR2 FQNEAQ (reference sequence). CDR3 DNA: TGTGCCAGCAGCGACAGCGGGAGTAGCGCAGATACGCAGTATTTT. This sequence encodes CASSDSGSSADTQYF.

This clone was counted once. This sequence joins TRBV6-1 and TRBJ1-1; no clear D. Trimming took 1 base from V and 0 from J, leaving 9 bases between them. The CDR3 covers 15 residues. Germline V gene sequence: CDR1 MNHNS, CDR2 SASEGT. The CDR3 here is CASSEEGAVNTEAFF. The CDR3 bases are TGTGCCAGCAGTGAAGAAGGCGCGGTGAACACTGAAGCTTTCTTT.

V gene TRBV25-1 combines with J gene TRBJ1-3, with a possible D match to TRBD1 (5 bases). Germline V gene lookup returns CDR1 MGHDK and CDR2 SYGVNS. The V end lost 1 base, the J end lost 4 bases, and 8 bases lay between the germline ends. CDR3 length equals 14 residues. The CDR3 loop reads CASSESGGGNTIYF. The CDR3 nucleotides read TGTGCCAGCAGTGAATCGGGGGGAGGAAACACCATATATTTT.

Only a few counts were recorded for this clone. This chain links TRBV7-3 with TRBJ2-5, with 14 bases matching TRBD2. Looked up from germline, CDR1 is SGHTA and CDR2 is FQGTGA. This CDR3 has 15 residues. V shed 5 bases, J shed 5 bases, and the junction held 4 bases outside the gene matches. The CDR3 DNA follows: TGTGCCAGCAGCGAGGGACTAGCGGGAGTTGAGACCCAGTACTTC. It is translated as CASSEGLAGVETQYF.